The sequence of this T cell receptor beta chain was determined in a study of cytomegalovirus exposure and HLA in healthy donors. Whole-study results and caveats: Presence/absence analyses supposed approximately even sequencing depth among donors. The authors later linked a missense DCLRE1C variant to TCR beta V- and J-gene trimming.

Concerning this clone itself: Its antigen is undetermined.

In the PCR, 60 Vbeta and 13 Jbeta primers were used. Original analysis: A later analysis tallied tens of millions of unique TCR beta chains, some 10 million of them shared. The assay was immunoSEQ multiplex PCR, and TCRdb's table has in-frame clones only and misses some. V, J and clone size reflect that table, while D and trimming were determined from the DNA. The table has 90,000 to 130,000 clones, 65% to 80% seen once. The germline gives CDR1 SGHNT, CDR2 YYREEE (reference sequence). CDR3 size: 14 residues. Specimen: PBMCs. The chain recombines TRBV5-4 with TRBJ2-5; 9 bases are a match to TRBD1. The DNA end lines up better with TRBJ2-7; the J call may be wrong. The receptor was derived from a woman between 55 and 75 years old in good health and CMV-seropositive. For the CDR3, the DNA is TGTGCCAGCAGCCCGACAGGGGGAAGCTACGAGCAGTACTTC. Translating gives CASSPTGGSYEQYF.